This T cell receptor beta chain stems from a study of blood T cell repertoires in COVID-19. Study-wide context: Samples taken during acute and convalescent COVID-19 were collected in the United States, Italy and Spain. T cells, B-cell-depleted T cells, or PBMCs provided the cDNA or gDNA that served as material.

Original data processing: The assay estimated nucleated cells by amplifying reference gene primers. Only in-frame clones appear in the TCRdb table, and some are missing; sequencing was by immunoSEQ multiplex PCR. V, J and clone size reflect that table, while D and trimming were determined from the DNA. The repertoire holds roughly 120,000 clones, with about 85% as singletons. The CDR3 is made up of 15 amino acids. Germline V gene sequence: CDR1 LNHDA, CDR2 SQIVND (reference sequence). The V gene lost 5 bases and the J gene lost 0 bases, with 11 bases spanning the gap. The material sequenced was peripheral blood. This rearrangement joins TRBV19 to TRBJ1-5; perhaps TRBD1 as D (6 bases). The receptor was isolated from a man aged 50-60 years with acute or convalescent COVID-19. The DNA of the CDR3 is TGTGCCAGTAGTTGGACAGAGAATAGCAATCAGCCCCAGCATTTT. As protein: CASSWTENSNQPQHF.